Shown below are 30 T cell receptor beta chains from a single sample sequenced in a study of blood T cell repertoires in COVID-19. Assay: immunoSEQ multiplex PCR; the TCRdb copy retains only in-frame clones and omits some. There are about 250,000 clones in the sample; more than 75% occur only once, and around 0.91% lies in the top ten. The specimen sequenced was peripheral blood. These receptors were taken from a middle-aged woman who had recovered from COVID-19.

This sequence joins TRBV7-8 and TRBJ2-1, with TRBD2 identical over 8 bases. The V gene's germline CDR1 is SGHVS and CDR2 FQNEAQ. CDR3 length: 15 amino acids. Losses at the gene ends were 5 bases for V and 2 bases for J; bases not matched to a gene: 5. The CDR3 is CASSPGLAPYNEQFF. The CDR3 DNA reads as TGTGCCAGCAGCCCTGGACTAGCCCCCTACAATGAGCAGTTCTTC.

The chain is built from TRBV6-6 and TRBJ1-4; D unresolved. Germline V CDR1 and CDR2: MNHNY, SVGAGI (reference sequence). The CDR3 length is 14 residues. Deletions cut 1 base from V and 4 bases from J, with 7 bases between. This chain's CDR3 is CASSYYRVNEKLFF. In nucleotides, the CDR3 is TGTGCCAGCAGTTACTACCGGGTTAATGAAAAACTGTTTTTT.

The chain joins TRBV6-6 to TRBJ1-2, with D possibly matching TRBD1 (6 bases). The CDR3 loop spans 17 amino acids. Germline V gene sequence: CDR1 MNHNY, CDR2 SVGAGI (reference sequence). V was cut by 5 bases and J by 0 bases, with 19 bases left in between. The CDR3, as DNA: TGTGCCAGCAGTCCCAGGGGTCTCGCCCCCGCTAACTATGGCTACACCTTC. This gives the protein CASSPRGLAPANYGYTF.

This chain links TRBV7-9 with TRBJ1-6; D remains ambiguous. The CDR3 has 13 amino acids. Germline V gene sequence: CDR1 SEHNR, CDR2 FQNEAQ (reference sequence). With 11 bases removed from V and 5 bases from J, the gap between germline ends came to 13 bases. The CDR3 spells CAFPPEDNSPLHF. The CDR3 bases are TGTGCCTTCCCCCCTGAGGATAATTCACCCCTCCACTTT.

The J gene is TRBJ1-1, the V gene TRBV7-9; the D gene is possibly TRBD1 (6 bases). The CDR3 is made up of 18 amino acids. Germline V gene lookup returns CDR1 SEHNR and CDR2 FQNEAQ (reference sequence). V was trimmed by 5 bases and J by 1 base, leaving 23 bases between them. Here the CDR3 reads CASSQGSGHRGWNTEAFF. For the CDR3, the DNA is TGTGCCAGCAGCCAGGGGTCAGGACACCGAGGATGGAACACTGAAGCTTTCTTT.

V gene TRBV27 combines with J gene TRBJ2-1, with 8 bases that match TRBD2. The ends lost 1 base at V and 4 bases at J; junction bases unmatched: 12. The CDR3 has 18 residues. From germline, CDR1 is MNHEY and CDR2 SMNVEV (reference sequence). In DNA form, the CDR3 reads TGTGCCAGCAGTTTATTGGGACCCACTAGCGGAGCATACAATGAGCAGTTCTTC. The encoded protein is CASSLLGPTSGAYNEQFF.

DNA of the CDR3: TGCAGCGTTGGTGAGGTCCAGCCCCAGCATTTT. The encoded protein is CSVGEVQPQHF. The chain is built from TRBV29-1 and TRBJ1-5; D not resolved. The CDR3 is made up of 11 amino acids. CDR1 and CDR2 from the germline V gene are SQVTM and ANQGSEA. V lost 4 bases and J lost 7, with 8 bases in between.

The rearrangement joins TRBV5-6 to TRBJ2-5, with a weak D call TRBD2 (5 bases). The V end lost 4 bases, the J end lost 4 bases, and 14 bases lay between the germline ends. The CDR3 runs to 14 residues. Germline V gene sequence: CDR1 SGHDT, CDR2 YYEEEE. The CDR3 DNA is TGTGCCAGCAGCCTGGCGGGTCGTGGAGAGACCCAGTACTTC. This encodes CASSLAGRGETQYF.

The chain is built from TRBV7-8 and TRBJ1-3, with D tentatively TRBD1 (6 bases). V was pared by 4 bases and J by 4 bases, with 17 bases between. Germline CDR1 SGHVS, CDR2 FQNEAQ. This CDR3 contains 16 residues. CDR3 residues: CASSSPGTRGGNTIYF. For the CDR3, the DNA is TGTGCCAGCAGCTCCCCGGGGACGAGGGGGGGAAACACCATATATTTT.

This chain links TRBV3-1 (or the pseudogene TRBV3-2) with TRBJ2-6, with no clear D. Trimming stripped 0 bases from V and 2 bases from J, with 8 bases between. Germline V lookup: CDR1 LGHDT, CDR2 YNNKEL (reference sequence). The CDR3 has 16 amino acids. The CDR3 sequence: CASSQDPQAGANVLTF. For the CDR3, the DNA is TGTGCCAGCAGCCAAGATCCCCAGGCTGGGGCCAACGTCCTGACTTTC.

In its sample, this clone was seen once. V and J are TRBV7-9 and TRBJ2-2; D possibly corresponds to TRBD2 (6 bases). V was cut by 1 base and J by 4 bases, with 10 bases left in between. Germline assignment: CDR1 SEHNR and CDR2 FQNEAQ (reference sequence). The CDR3 runs to 15 residues. The CDR3 loop is CASSLGEAATGELFF. CDR3 sequence (DNA): TGTGCCAGCAGCTTAGGGGAGGCGGCCACCGGGGAGCTGTTTTTT.

This chain uses TRBV6-5 with TRBJ1-2; possible D gene TRBD1, 6 bases. The V gene's germline CDR1 is MNHEY and CDR2 SVGAGI. This CDR3 has 12 residues. The V gene lost 10 bases and the J gene lost 2 bases, with 11 bases spanning the gap. CDR3 bases: TGTGCCACCCAGGGGCTGAACTATGGCTACACCTTC. Protein sequence: CATQGLNYGYTF.

This clone was observed a few times. The rearrangement uses TRBV24-1 and TRBJ1-4; TRBD1 matches 9 bases. With 3 bases clipped from V and 8 bases from J, the junction kept 9 bases outside the gene matches. CDR1 is KGHDR, CDR2 SFDVKD, per germline. The CDR3 spans 16 residues. The CDR3 spells CATSDGHRQGGEKLFF. Here the CDR3 DNA reads TGTGCCACCAGTGATGGCCATCGACAGGGGGGGGAAAAACTGTTTTTT.

CDR3 region: CASSHPIRTGDEKLFF. In DNA form, the CDR3 reads TGTGCCAGCAGCCACCCGATAAGGACAGGGGATGAAAAACTGTTTTTT. The chain links TRBV7-9 to TRBJ1-4; 9 bases line up with TRBD1. Germline lookup yields CDR1 SEHNR and CDR2 FQNEAQ (reference sequence). The CDR3 extends over 16 amino acids. V trimming: 5 bases; J trimming: 6 bases; junction bases outside the gene matches: 10.

This sequence joins TRBV9 and TRBJ1-2; tentative D call: TRBD1 (5 bases). Germline V lookup: CDR1 SGDLS, CDR2 YYNGEE. The CDR3 loop spans 16 amino acids. V was clipped by 0 bases and J by 3 bases, with 15 bases between them. CDR3 coding DNA: TGTGCCAGCAGCGTAGCTCCCTGGGGGGAGGACTATGGCTACACCTTC. This translates into CASSVAPWGEDYGYTF.

V and J are TRBV4-1 and TRBJ1-1; perhaps TRBD1 as D (6 bases). The CDR3 length is 15 residues. Germline values: CDR1 MGHRA, CDR2 YSYEKL. V was trimmed by 5 bases and J by 1 base, leaving 14 bases between them. The CDR3 loop reads CASSAPGGANTEAFF. The CDR3 DNA reads TGCGCCAGCAGCGCACCCGGGGGGGCGAACACTGAAGCTTTCTTT.

V usage is TRBV6-5 and J usage is TRBJ2-7, with TRBD1 matching over 10 bases. The CDR3 has 15 residues. The V gene's germline CDR1 is MNHEY and CDR2 SVGAGI. V lost 0 bases and J lost 1; bases outside the gene matches: 0. In DNA form, the CDR3 reads TGTGCCAGCAGTTACTCGGACAGGGGGTCCTACGAGCAGTACTTC. Protein: CASSYSDRGSYEQYF.

The chain combines TRBV6-6 with TRBJ2-7; TRBD2 matches 11 bases. Germline CDR1 and CDR2: MNHNY and SVGAGI (reference sequence). The V and J ends lost 5 bases and 4 bases, in that order; junction bases with no gene match: 7. The CDR3 spans 15 residues. The CDR3 spells CASSTGLADRYEQYV. CDR3 nucleotide sequence: TGTGCCAGCAGTACGGGACTAGCGGACCGGTACGAGCAGTACGTC.

J is TRBJ2-1 and V is TRBV7-3; 7 positions agree with TRBD2. From germline, CDR1 is SGHTA and CDR2 FQGTGA. The V gene end was trimmed by 2 bases and the J gene end by 8 bases; junction bases not matched to a gene: 9. The CDR3 spans 15 residues. The CDR3 reads CASSLGGLAGDEQFF. As DNA, the CDR3 is TGTGCCAGCAGCTTAGGCGGGTTAGCGGGCGATGAGCAGTTCTTC.

In DNA form, the CDR3 reads TGTGCCTGGAGCCCCGGGACAGGGAATGGCTACACCTTC. Amino acid sequence: CAWSPGTGNGYTF. The chain carries TRBV30 and TRBJ1-2; 9 bases align to TRBD1. The CDR3 spans 13 residues. With 3 bases clipped from V and 6 bases from J, the junction kept 5 bases outside the gene matches. Per the germline V gene, CDR1 is GTSNPN and CDR2 is SVGIG (reference sequence).

This chain connects TRBV23-1 to TRBJ1-1; perhaps TRBD1 as D (5 bases). TRBV23-1 is assigned to the ORF class and has an uncertain function. The CDR3 is 17 amino acids. V lost 0 bases and J lost 1, with 15 bases in between. The CDR3 reads CASSQSVCWGENTEAFF. For the CDR3, the DNA is TGCGCCAGCAGTCAATCGGTATGTTGGGGGGAGAACACTGAAGCTTTCTTT.

About this clone itself: Other DNA sequences within the sample encode an identical CDR3. The chain uses TRBV7-9 and TRBJ1-5; TRBD1 is a possible D gene (6 bases). Germline values: CDR1 SEHNR, CDR2 FQNEAQ (reference sequence). The CDR3 consists of 14 residues. Trimming cost V 1 base and J 4 bases, with 8 bases left between them. The CDR3 DNA follows: TGTGCCAGCAGCTTAGGGCAGGGGAATCAGCCCCAGCATTTT. Protein product: CASSLGQGNQPQHF.

This sequence joins TRBV7-9 and TRBJ1-5; D perhaps matches TRBD1 (6 bases). This CDR3 has 15 residues. Looked up from germline, CDR1 is SEHNR and CDR2 is FQNEAQ (reference sequence). The V gene lost 4 bases and the J gene lost 3 bases, with 13 bases spanning the gap. For the CDR3, the DNA is TGTGCCAGCAGCTCACAACAGGGAAACAATCAGCCCCAGCATTTT. Translating it yields CASSSQQGNNQPQHF.

Details on this clone: This same CDR3 is encoded by further DNA sequences in the sample. The genes are TRBV6-5 and TRBJ1-5; D may be TRBD1 (5 bases). Germline-derived CDR1 and CDR2 are MNHEY and SVGAGI. The CDR3 extends over 14 amino acids. V was trimmed by 2 bases and J by 4 bases, leaving 9 bases between them. In DNA, the CDR3 is TGTGCCAGCAGTTACGCGGGGGGAAATCAGCCCCAGCATTTT. Protein product: CASSYAGGNQPQHF.

This clone was observed once. The chain joins TRBV9 to TRBJ2-7; a weak D match, TRBD2 (5 bases). Trimming pared 0 bases from V and 6 bases from J, leaving 19 bases between. This CDR3 is built from 16 residues. Looked up from germline, CDR1 is SGDLS and CDR2 is YYNGEE. CDR3 protein: CASSVVPPPASGEQYF. The CDR3 DNA follows: TGTGCCAGCAGCGTAGTCCCCCCTCCTGCGAGCGGCGAGCAGTACTTC.

The chain is built from TRBV27 and TRBJ1-4; TRBD1 matches 11 bases. The V and J ends lost 5 bases and 8 bases, in that order; junction bases with no gene match: 4. Germline-derived CDR1 and CDR2 are MNHEY and SMNVEV (reference sequence). CDR3 length: 14 amino acids. The CDR3 loop is CASSPGTGGEKLFF. In DNA, the CDR3 is TGTGCCAGCAGTCCGGGGACAGGGGGGGAAAAACTGTTTTTT.

The J gene is TRBJ2-1, the V gene TRBV4-3; 10 nucleotides align to TRBD2. The CDR3 covers 15 residues. Germline lookup yields CDR1 LGHNA and CDR2 YSLEER. After removal of 4 bases from V and 7 bases from J, the junction contained 7 bases not matched to a gene. The CDR3 coding sequence is TGCGCCAGCAGCCCCGCCGGGACTAGCGCAAATGAGCAGTTCTTC. This gives the protein CASSPAGTSANEQFF.

The genes are TRBV3-1 (or the pseudogene TRBV3-2) and TRBJ1-3; D not certain. Germline lookup yields CDR1 LGHDT and CDR2 YNNKEL (reference sequence). Trimming removed 4 bases at V and 0 bases at J, with 13 bases between. This CDR3 contains 16 residues. The DNA of the CDR3 is TGTGCCAGCAGCCGTCCTAGAGTGAGCTCTGGAAACACCATATATTTT. This encodes CASSRPRVSSGNTIYF.

The chain has TRBV11-3 and TRBJ2-2; D is perhaps TRBD1 (6 bases). This CDR3 comprises 15 residues. CDR1 and CDR2 from the germline V gene are SGHNT and YENEEA. The germline V and J ends were trimmed by 5 bases and 5 bases, with 15 bases remaining between them. The CDR3 region is CASSPGQIGTGELFF. The CDR3, as DNA: TGTGCCAGCAGCCCCGGACAGATAGGGACCGGGGAGCTGTTTTTT.

The chain joins TRBV5-1 to TRBJ2-7; 7 nucleotides line up with TRBD2. The junction had 4 bases not matched to a gene; V was cut back by 10 bases and J by 6 bases. The CDR3 length is 10 residues. From germline, CDR1 is SGHRS and CDR2 YFSETQ. The CDR3 loop reads CAPGRGEQYF. The CDR3 nucleotides are TGCGCCCCGGGGAGGGGCGAGCAGTACTTC.